A selection of T cell receptor beta chains follows, all from one sample in a study of post-analysis software for immune sequencing data. TCRdb ran MiXCR on the PCR reads and lists one entry per CDR3 protein. Of 700,000 to 800,000 distinct CDR3 sequences listed, 30% were seen once; the top ten hold roughly 0.53%. Sequenced sample: blood. These TCRs come from a girl aged 5 to 17 with multiple sclerosis. CDR3s leave out the opening cysteine and the closing phenylalanine or tryptophan.

V gene	J gene	CDR3 protein
TRBV12-3/TRBV12-4	TRBJ2-1	ASSDAGGVRGNEQF
TRBV5-5	TRBJ2-7	ASSLGQAPYEQY
TRBV10-3	TRBJ2-5	AISEGTSGHNEQY
TRBV6-5	TRBJ1-1	ASRRTGEAF
TRBV7-9	TRBJ2-3	ASTPKGRATDTQY
TRBV7-2	TRBJ2-4	ASSLGEAKNIQY
TRBV2	TRBJ1-5	ASSGDRNSNQPQH
TRBV20-1	TRBJ1-4	SARGLLGEELF
TRBV4-3	TRBJ2-6	ASSHDRETGANVLT
TRBV29-1	TRBJ2-5	SVGPQGETQY
TRBV28	TRBJ1-2	ASSLQENYGYT
TRBV12-3/TRBV12-4	TRBJ1-2	ASGFRDRAYGYT
TRBV6-5	TRBJ1-2	ASRRAGNNYGYT
TRBV9	TRBJ2-6	ASSVGDSGANVLT
TRBV7-2	TRBJ2-1	ASSLAQGTNEQF
TRBV20-1	TRBJ2-5	SARVASGIQETQY
TRBV6-2/TRBV6-3	TRBJ1-1	ASSYDRLNTEAF
TRBV12-5	TRBJ2-3	ASGPGADTQY